Each of the 24 T cell receptor beta chains below was sequenced from the same sample in a study of response to subunit inactivated influenza vaccine. TCRdb independently ran MiXCR on the RT-PCR reads; one entry per CDR3 protein. The table has more than 500,000 distinct CDR3 sequences, approximately 10% seen once; the top ten hold roughly 11%. This sample also appeared in a second study, on T cells expressing NK-cell markers. This second study notes: Libraries used 5'RACE template switching adding universal primer site and UMIs.

The specimen was PBMCs from blood, collected on the day of vaccination. These receptors were obtained from a middle-aged man who received an inactivated influenza vaccine.

This clonotype occurred a few times. The CDR3 reads CASSEVLGIQETQYF. In nucleotides, the CDR3 is TGTGCCAGCAGTGAAGTGTTAGGAATCCAAGAGACCCAGTACTTC. The rearrangement uses TRBV6-1 and TRBJ2-5; no definite D call. V was clipped by 1 base and J by 1 base, with 10 bases between them. The CDR3 totals 15 residues. Germline-derived CDR1 and CDR2 are MNHNS and SASEGT.

To note about this clonotype: A clone one base away is much larger, so this may be a read error. The genes are TRBV20-1 and TRBJ2-7; a possible D gene is TRBD1 (6 bases). V lost 4 bases and J lost 2, with 12 bases in between. From germline, CDR1 is DFQATT and CDR2 SNEGSKA (reference sequence). The CDR3 sequence is 13 residues long. The CDR3, as DNA: TGCAGTGCTAAAACAGGGAGTCCCTACGAGCAGTACTTC. This gives the protein CSAKTGSPYEQYF.

This clonotype showed up just a few times. The chain links TRBV7-9 to TRBJ2-3; TRBD2 matches 11 bases. The V segment lost 2 bases and the J segment 2 bases; nucleotides outside the gene matches: 6. CDR1 and CDR2 (germline): SEHNR, FQNEAQ (reference sequence). The CDR3 extends over 17 amino acids. As DNA, the CDR3 is TGTGCCAGCAGCTTACCGTTACTAGCGGGGGTCACAGATACGCAGTATTTT. It encodes CASSLPLLAGVTDTQYF.

This clonotype was recorded a few times. This sequence joins TRBV20-1 and TRBJ2-3, with TRBD1 matching 11 bases. From germline, CDR1 is DFQATT and CDR2 SNEGSKA (reference sequence). There are 12 residues in the CDR3. The ends lost 6 bases at V and 5 bases at J; junction bases unmatched: 1. The DNA of the CDR3 is TGCAGTGCGGACAGGGGGCAAGATACGCAGTATTTT. Amino acids: CSADRGQDTQYF.

In this sample, this clonotype turned up a few times. The rearrangement joins TRBV29-1 to TRBJ2-7, with 13 bases lining up with TRBD2. The V segment lost 6 bases and the J segment 3 bases; nucleotides outside the gene matches: 5. Per germline, CDR1 SQVTM and CDR2 ANQGSEA. The CDR3 consists of 14 residues. The chain's CDR3 is CSVAGTSGIYEQYF. CDR3 DNA: TGCAGCGTGGCCGGGACTAGCGGGATCTACGAGCAGTACTTC.

Ten or more counts support this clonotype. The rearrangement links TRBV11-2 to TRBJ2-2; D is uncertain. This CDR3 has 14 amino acids. V shed 0 bases and J shed 0 bases, with 2 bases lying between them. Germline CDR1 reads SGHAT; CDR2 reads FQNNGV. CDR3 region: CASSLEPNTGELFF. The CDR3 nucleotides are TGTGCCAGCAGCTTAGAACCGAACACCGGGGAGCTGTTTTTT. Variable domain in full (rest from reference TRBV11-2 and TRBJ2-2): EAGVAQSPRYKIIEKRQSVAFWCNPISGHATLYWYQQILGQGPKLLIQFQNNGVVDDSQLPKDRFSAERLKGVDSTLKIQPAKLEDSAVYLCASSLEPNTGELFFGEGSRLTVL.

This clonotype was detected a few times. This chain links TRBV27 with TRBJ1-2, with D maybe TRBD1 (5 bases). The CDR3 extends over 14 amino acids. Germline-derived CDR1 and CDR2 are MNHEY and SMNVEV (reference sequence). V lost 5 bases, J lost 0 bases, and 10 bases lay in between. The CDR3 DNA reads as TGTGCCAGCAGTCCCCAGGGCTCTAACTATGGCTACACCTTC. It specifies CASSPQGSNYGYTF.

As DNA, the CDR3 is TGTGCCAGCAGTATAGCCGGGACTAGCTCCTACAATGAGCAGTTCTTC. Translated, it gives CASSIAGTSSYNEQFF. The chain carries TRBV7-3 and TRBJ2-1; 8 positions agree with TRBD2. The germline gives CDR1 SGHTA, CDR2 FQGTGA. With 6 bases clipped from V and 0 bases from J, the junction kept 7 bases outside the gene matches. This CDR3 has 16 residues.

V gene TRBV6-1 combines with J gene TRBJ1-6, with D tentatively TRBD1 (6 bases). CDR3 length: 15 amino acids. Germline V gives CDR1 MNHNS, CDR2 SASEGT. Trimming took 2 bases from V and 9 from J, leaving 14 bases between them. The CDR3 loop reads CASSETIQGRSPLHF. Here the CDR3 DNA reads TGTGCCAGCAGTGAAACGATACAGGGTCGTTCACCCCTCCACTTT.

This chain connects TRBV7-2 to TRBJ2-7; D remains unclear. The CDR3 runs 15 residues. Trimming left V 0 bases short and J 5 bases short, with 14 bases between. CDR1 is SGHTA, CDR2 FQGNSA, per germline. In DNA form, the CDR3 reads TGTGCCAGCAGCTTAGCACCGGCGGCTCGGAACGAGCAGTACTTC. It yields the protein CASSLAPAARNEQYF.

This clonotype turned up a few times. This rearrangement joins TRBV12-3 or TRBV12-4 to TRBJ2-2; D gene unclear. Trimming removed 6 bases at V and 4 bases at J, with 12 bases between. This CDR3 comprises 14 residues. The CDR3 sequence: CASSSASGTGELFF. In DNA form, the CDR3 reads TGTGCCAGCAGCTCAGCCTCGGGCACCGGGGAGCTGTTTTTT.

This chain links TRBV5-1 with TRBJ2-1; a weak D match, TRBD2 (6 bases). Per germline, CDR1 SGHRS and CDR2 YFSETQ. Between the trimmed V and J ends, which lost 3 bases and 7 bases, there was a span of 17 bases. This CDR3 is built from 15 residues. CDR3 amino acids: CASSSGDGIENEQFF. The DNA of the CDR3 is TGCGCCAGCAGCTCGGGGGACGGAATCGAGAATGAGCAGTTCTTC.

The V and J genes are TRBV7-6 and TRBJ1-6; 12 bases are a match to TRBD1. Germline CDR1 SGHVS, CDR2 FNYEAQ. Trimming at V came to 5 bases and at J to 7 bases, leaving 6 bases not matched to a gene. The CDR3 extends over 16 amino acids. The CDR3 DNA reads as TGTGCCAGCAGCAGATCGGGACAGGGGGCGAATTCACCCCTCCACTTT. It encodes CASSRSGQGANSPLHF. The full variable domain, its missing parts supplied by reference TRBV7-6 and TRBJ1-6, is GAGVSQSPRYKVTKRGQDVALRCDPISGHVSLYWYRQALGQGPEFLTYFNYEAQQDKSGLPNDRFSAERPEGSISTLTIQRTEQRDSAMYRCASSRSGQGANSPLHFGNGTRLTVT.

The rearrangement uses TRBV5-1 and TRBJ2-7; 7 bases align to TRBD1. The CDR3 contains 13 residues. CDR1 and CDR2 (germline): SGHRS, YFSETQ. V lost 4 bases, J lost 5 bases, and 6 bases stayed unmatched. This CDR3 reads CASSRGQLDEQYF. The DNA for the CDR3 is TGCGCCAGCAGCAGGGGACAGCTCGACGAGCAGTACTTC.

This clonotype was recorded many times. This chain uses TRBV20-1 with TRBJ2-5; no clear D. The CDR3 covers 13 residues. Trimming stripped 4 bases from V and 5 bases from J, with 14 bases between. Germline V gene sequence: CDR1 DFQATT, CDR2 SNEGSKA (reference sequence). The CDR3 nucleotides read TGCAGTGCTACTCCTCTTGGGTTGGAGACCCAGTACTTC. As protein: CSATPLGLETQYF.

In this sample, this clonotype turned up a few times. The chain couples TRBV15 to TRBJ2-3; no definite D call. The length of the CDR3 is 14 residues. Trimming cost V 3 bases and J 0 bases, with 7 bases left between them. Germline CDR1 LNHNV, CDR2 YYDKDF (reference sequence). The CDR3 DNA is TGTGCCACCAGCAGCTCATCTAGCACAGATACGCAGTATTTT. Translating gives CATSSSSSTDTQYF.

The chain is built from TRBV3-1 and TRBJ2-7; D is ambiguous. Germline CDR1 and CDR2: LGHDT and YNNKEL (reference sequence). V lost 0 bases, J lost 2 bases, and 11 bases lay in between. The CDR3 contains 15 residues. The CDR3 region is CASSQDRAPTYEQYF. CDR3 bases: TGTGCCAGCAGCCAAGACCGGGCCCCCACCTACGAGCAGTACTTC.

This clonotype came up a few times. The J gene is TRBJ2-3, the V gene TRBV4-1, with 7 bases identical to TRBD2. This CDR3 is 14 amino acids long. The germline CDR1 and CDR2 sequences are MGHRA and YSYEKL. The trim removed 3 bases at V and 4 bases at J, leaving 4 bases unmatched. The CDR3 protein is CASSHPGGSDTQYF. The CDR3 coding sequence is TGCGCCAGCAGCCACCCGGGAGGATCAGATACGCAGTATTTT.

This clonotype appeared a few times. This chain joins TRBV12-5 and TRBJ2-1, with a tentative D call TRBD1 (6 bases). This CDR3 comprises 13 residues. Trimming left V 7 bases short and J 8 bases short, with 15 bases between. In germline, CDR1 is LGHNT, CDR2 FRNRAP. CDR3: CASATSGVYEQFF. Here the CDR3 DNA reads TGTGCTAGTGCCACCTCAGGGGTGTATGAGCAGTTCTTC.

This clonotype was picked up a small number of times. The chain has TRBV4-2 and TRBJ2-1, with 7 bases lining up with TRBD2. Germline-derived CDR1 and CDR2 are LGHNA and YNFKEQ. There are 15 residues in the CDR3. The V segment lost 6 bases and the J segment 0 bases; nucleotides outside the gene matches: 5. DNA of the CDR3: TGTGCCAGCAGGAACCGCGGGAGCTCCTACAATGAGCAGTTCTTC. Amino acid sequence: CASRNRGSSYNEQFF.

The rearrangement joins TRBV7-2 to TRBJ2-5; D is undetermined. V was trimmed by 5 bases and J by 5 bases, leaving 15 bases between them. This CDR3 is built from 14 residues. Germline loops: CDR1 SGHTA, CDR2 FQGNSA. The chain's CDR3 is CASSKSDLGETQYF. The DNA for the CDR3 is TGTGCCAGCAGCAAATCGGACCTCGGGGAGACCCAGTACTTC.

This clonotype has a handful of counts. This sequence joins TRBV11-2 and TRBJ1-4; D is perhaps TRBD1 (5 bases). Trimming removed 0 bases at V and 6 bases at J, with 20 bases between. Germline CDR1 SGHAT, CDR2 FQNNGV. The CDR3 length is 18 residues. The CDR3 coding sequence is TGTGCCAGCAGCTTAGATCGTGGGGACGCCCGGGCGGATGAAAAACTGTTTTTT. Amino acid sequence: CASSLDRGDARADEKLFF.

This clonotype was seen many times. V usage is TRBV4-2 and J usage is TRBJ1-4; TRBD1 might be the D (5 bases). Trimming stripped 0 bases from V and 5 bases from J, with 10 bases between. The CDR3 extends over 15 amino acids. Germline V lookup: CDR1 LGHNA, CDR2 YNFKEQ. The CDR3 sequence is CASSQEGDSNEKLFF. CDR3 nucleotides: TGTGCCAGCAGCCAAGAAGGGGACTCCAATGAAAAACTGTTTTTT.

This clonotype was picked up many times. This chain uses TRBV2 with TRBJ2-1, with D perhaps matching TRBD1 or TRBD2 (5 bases each). Germline CDR1 SNHLY, CDR2 FYNNEI. V was trimmed by 3 bases and J by 4 bases, leaving 13 bases between them. The CDR3 covers 15 residues. The CDR3 here is CASSELGEFYNEQFF. DNA of the CDR3: TGTGCCAGCAGTGAGTTGGGGGAATTTTACAATGAGCAGTTCTTC. The full variable domain, rest sourced from reference TRBV2 and TRBJ2-1, is EPEVTQTPSHQVTQMGQEVILRCVPISNHLYFYWYRQILGQKVEFLVSFYNNEISEKSEIFDDQFSVERPDGSNFTLKIRSTKLEDSAMYFCASSELGEFYNEQFFGPGTRLTVL.